This T cell receptor beta chain was observed in a study of blood T cell repertoires in COVID-19. Study as a whole: From T cells, B-cell-depleted T cells, or PBMCs came the material, which was cDNA or gDNA.

A few counts support this clone. Clones were read by immunoSEQ multiplex PCR, and TCRdb kept only the in-frame ones, dropping some. The data hold approximately 200,000 clones, with nearly 90% observed a single time. The CDR3 spans 16 residues. With V trimmed by 2 bases and J by 7 bases, 6 bases remained unmatched. Germline loops: CDR1 SNHLY, CDR2 FYNNEI. Participants came from about two dozen US areas, aged about 18 to 89 years. The sample was PBMCs or T cells enriched from blood (not recorded which). The rearrangement uses TRBV2 and TRBJ2-2, with 11 positions matching TRBD2. The sequence came from a man aged 25-40 years who had recovered from COVID-19. The CDR3 DNA is TGTGCCAGCAGTGAACGTAGCGGGGGGGACGGCGGGGAGCTGTTTTTT. Translated: CASSERSGGDGGELFF.